The entry below gives a single TCR beta chain sequence along with its context. The antigen is not known. With 5 bases clipped from V and 5 bases from J, the junction kept 5 bases outside the gene matches. This CDR3 region has 15 residues. From germline, CDR1 is MGHDK and CDR2 SYGVNS. RNA transcripts provided the template for amplifying TCR beta CDR3 regions. The first round was an RT-PCR with HTBI primers, and the second round was a multiplex PCR. TCRdb used MiXCR to reprocess the multiplex PCR reads, holding one entry per CDR3 protein. The table lists around 670,000 distinct CDR3 sequences, 40% of them singletons. This specimen comes from a study of Graves' ophthalmopathy and Graves' hyperthyroidism. Study in general: Peripheral blood was obtained at first diagnosis, ahead of any treatment. Points from the study as a whole: Most clonotypes expanded in thyroid above 0.001 frequency were present in blood too. Progression of ophthalmopathy was predicted by the model with approximately 71% sensitivity and roughly 74% specificity. Researchers report that a 13-signature model separated ophthalmopathy from stable hyperthyroidism, posting roughly 90% sensitivity and about 80% specificity.

The chain combines TRBV25-1 with TRBJ2-2; 10 positions match TRBD1. The sample consisted of peripheral blood. The origin of this receptor is an adult man with Graves' ophthalmopathy. CDR3 sequence: CASSFGTGETGELFF. CDR3 sequence (DNA): TGTGCCAGCAGTTTTGGGACAGGGGAAACCGGGGAGCTGTTTTTT.